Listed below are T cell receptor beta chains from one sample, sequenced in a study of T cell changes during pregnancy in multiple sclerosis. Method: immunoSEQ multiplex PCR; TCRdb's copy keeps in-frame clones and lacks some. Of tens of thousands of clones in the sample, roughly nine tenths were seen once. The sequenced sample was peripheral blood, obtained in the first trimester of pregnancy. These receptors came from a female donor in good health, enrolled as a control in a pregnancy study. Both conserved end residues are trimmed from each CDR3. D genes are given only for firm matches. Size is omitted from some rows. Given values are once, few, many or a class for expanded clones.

cdr3_aa: AWSVWGQGSSYEQY
v_call: TRBV30
clone_size: once
d_call: TRBD1
j_call: TRBJ2-7

cdr3_aa: AIRGASGSDEQY
v_call: TRBV10-3
clone_size: NA
d_call: TRBD2
j_call: TRBJ2-7

cdr3_aa: ASSPPWEGTGELF
v_call: TRBV4-2
clone_size: NA
d_call: TRBD2
j_call: TRBJ2-2

cdr3_aa: ASSLAMPFGVAYEQY
v_call: TRBV28
clone_size: NA
d_call: NA
j_call: TRBJ2-7

cdr3_aa: ASSKDSRDRVAPNQPQH
v_call: TRBV21-1
clone_size: once
d_call: NA
j_call: TRBJ1-5

cdr3_aa: ASSVTVYNEQF
v_call: TRBV2
clone_size: NA
d_call: NA
j_call: TRBJ2-1

cdr3_aa: ASSQEEWRDRANEKLF
v_call: TRBV4-1
clone_size: NA
d_call: TRBD1
j_call: TRBJ1-4

cdr3_aa: ASSAGDGYGYT
v_call: TRBV5-1
clone_size: NA
d_call: NA
j_call: TRBJ1-2

cdr3_aa: ASSLEQGLGQF
v_call: TRBV7-9
clone_size: once
d_call: NA
j_call: TRBJ2-1

cdr3_aa: ASSLVRGALPYGYT
v_call: TRBV5-6
clone_size: NA
d_call: NA
j_call: TRBJ1-2

cdr3_aa: ASSLPPGTGANVLT
v_call: TRBV5-1
clone_size: NA
d_call: NA
j_call: TRBJ2-6

cdr3_aa: ASSEARSQSSGYT
v_call: TRBV2
clone_size: NA
d_call: NA
j_call: TRBJ1-2

cdr3_aa: ASSHEGTGYGYT
v_call: TRBV13
clone_size: NA
d_call: TRBD1
j_call: TRBJ1-2

cdr3_aa: ASRNRGYEQY
v_call: TRBV10-2
clone_size: NA
d_call: TRBD1
j_call: TRBJ2-7

cdr3_aa: ASSYTSGSNEQF
v_call: TRBV5-1
clone_size: NA
d_call: TRBD2
j_call: TRBJ2-1

cdr3_aa: ASSLWDDRVTPNTEAF
v_call: TRBV28
clone_size: NA
d_call: TRBD1
j_call: TRBJ1-1

cdr3_aa: ASSLGPETQY
v_call: TRBV5-1
clone_size: NA
d_call: NA
j_call: TRBJ2-5

cdr3_aa: ASSTPDTQY
v_call: TRBV5-4
clone_size: NA
d_call: NA
j_call: TRBJ2-3

cdr3_aa: ASSRDSQETQY
v_call: TRBV5-1
clone_size: NA
d_call: TRBD1
j_call: TRBJ2-5

cdr3_aa: ASSEALLTEPSYEQY
v_call: TRBV2
clone_size: once
d_call: NA
j_call: TRBJ2-7

cdr3_aa: ASSGGGSYNEQF
v_call: TRBV2
clone_size: NA
d_call: TRBD2
j_call: TRBJ2-1

cdr3_aa: ASSTGTGEGSNQPQH
v_call: TRBV28
clone_size: NA
d_call: TRBD1
j_call: TRBJ1-5

cdr3_aa: ASSPGGNEQF
v_call: TRBV28
clone_size: NA
d_call: TRBD2
j_call: TRBJ2-1

cdr3_aa: ASSEKISGQFYEQY
v_call: TRBV6-1
clone_size: NA
d_call: TRBD1
j_call: TRBJ2-7

cdr3_aa: ASSGTGRTYEQY
v_call: TRBV10-2
clone_size: NA
d_call: NA
j_call: TRBJ2-7

cdr3_aa: ASTSLGQGAIGANVLT
v_call: TRBV27
clone_size: NA
d_call: TRBD1
j_call: TRBJ2-6

cdr3_aa: ASSYTTTNYGYT
v_call: TRBV28
clone_size: NA
d_call: NA
j_call: TRBJ1-2

cdr3_aa: ASRMTGGFPAAEAF
v_call: TRBV6-4
clone_size: NA
d_call: TRBD1
j_call: TRBJ1-1

cdr3_aa: ASSSPGHDYEQY
v_call: TRBV5-6
clone_size: NA
d_call: NA
j_call: TRBJ2-7

cdr3_aa: ASSSGRGQETQY
v_call: TRBV6-6
clone_size: NA
d_call: TRBD2
j_call: TRBJ2-5

cdr3_aa: GLFSYNEQF
v_call: TRBV20-1
clone_size: NA
d_call: NA
j_call: TRBJ2-1